The present T cell receptor beta chain was sequenced within a study of glioma-infiltrating T cells after dendritic cell vaccination. About the study: Three intradermal dendritic cell vaccine injections were given every two weeks.

The time point here: after dendritic cell vaccination, including at tumor progression/relapse. Isocitrate dehydrogenase mutation was absent in all glioblastoma patients. Trimming shortened V by 7 bases and J by 1 base, and 19 bases separated the two germline ends. This CDR3 has 16 residues. Germline assignment: CDR1 LNHDA and CDR2 SQIVND (reference sequence). Using immunoSEQ multiplex PCR, the repertoire was profiled, and TCRdb retains in-frame clones only, with some absent. The sample contains 100,000 or so clones, 90% of which appear only once. The sequence was collected from a human donor with glioblastoma. Sequenced here: blood, sampled after dendritic cell vaccination. The V gene is TRBV19, the J gene TRBJ1-2; weak D call: TRBD1 (5 bases). In DNA, the CDR3 is TGTGCCAGTACCGCTCCCCAGGGCGGGGTTAACTATGGCTACACCTTC. It yields the protein CASTAPQGGVNYGYTF. Drawing the rest from reference TRBV19 and TRBJ1-2, the complete variable domain is DGGITQSPKYLFRKEGQNVTLSCEQNLNHDAMYWYRQDPGQGLRLIYYSQIVNDFQKGDIAEGYSVSREKKESFPLTVTSAQKNPTAFYLCASTAPQGGVNYGYTFGSGTRLTVV.